The 30 T cell receptor beta chains presented below share a single source sample, sequenced in a study of Ad26.COV2.S vaccination and SARS-CoV-2 variants. Using immunoSEQ multiplex PCR, the repertoire was profiled, and TCRdb retains in-frame clones only, with some absent. Of about 400,000 clones detected, roughly 90% appear once; the ten largest clones hold around 1.8%. Treatment in this sample: roughly 18 received Ad26.COV2.S at low or high dose, single or two shots; about 5 received placebo; per-sample allocation not given. Sampling happened 63 days after the first vaccine or placebo injection. The starting material was peripheral blood, obtained in a trial of Ad26.COV2.S vaccine versus placebo. The receptors derive from a person aged 18-60 years who received the Ad26.COV2.S COVID-19 vaccine or a placebo.

This chain connects TRBV20-1 to TRBJ2-7; 7 nucleotides line up with TRBD2. V was clipped by 3 bases and J by 6 bases; unmatched bases: 8. The CDR3 sequence is 13 residues long. Germline values: CDR1 DFQATT, CDR2 SNEGSKA (reference sequence). The CDR3: CSASVGGPPEQYF. CDR3 DNA: TGCAGTGCTAGTGTGGGAGGGCCCCCCGAGCAGTACTTC.

This chain connects TRBV13 to TRBJ2-3; D call uncertain. The CDR3 covers 13 residues. Trimming took off 0 bases at V and 4 bases at J, with 5 bases between the two ends. Germline CDR1 is PRHDT and CDR2 is FYEKMQ (reference sequence). The CDR3 sequence: CASSLGLPDTQYF. In nucleotides, the CDR3 is TGTGCCAGCAGCTTAGGCCTCCCAGATACGCAGTATTTT.

The chain uses TRBV11-2 and TRBJ1-5; D ambiguous. Germline lookup yields CDR1 SGHAT and CDR2 FQNNGV. V shed 4 bases and J shed 0 bases, with 10 bases lying between them. The CDR3 loop spans 15 amino acids. CDR3 in amino acids: CASSSAGDSNQPQHF. CDR3 coding DNA: TGTGCCAGCAGCTCGGCTGGGGATAGCAATCAGCCCCAGCATTTT.

This sequence joins TRBV5-4 and TRBJ2-2, with D unclear. This CDR3 comprises 16 residues. Germline loops: CDR1 SGHNT, CDR2 YYREEE (reference sequence). The ends were cut back, 0 bases at V and 0 bases at J, with 9 bases in the middle. The CDR3 is CASSLASGPNTGELFF. The CDR3 region has the DNA TGTGCCAGCAGCTTGGCCTCAGGCCCGAACACCGGGGAGCTGTTTTTT.

The V gene is TRBV4-3, the J gene TRBJ2-1; D is perhaps TRBD1 (6 bases). Germline CDR1 reads LGHNA; CDR2 reads YSLEER. Trimming removed 0 bases at V and 3 bases at J, with 12 bases between. This CDR3 comprises 16 residues. The CDR3 coding sequence is TGCGCCAGCAGCCAAGAAGGGACATTGGGCTACAATGAGCAGTTCTTC. It yields the protein CASSQEGTLGYNEQFF.

The chain combines TRBV11-2 with TRBJ2-3; D call uncertain. CDR3 length equals 15 residues. CDR1 SGHAT and CDR2 FQNNGV come from the germline V gene. The V gene lost 5 bases and the J gene lost 4 bases, with 16 bases spanning the gap. The CDR3 nucleotides read TGTGCCAGCAGCCGGACGGCAGCCCGCCCAGATACGCAGTATTTT. Its translation is CASSRTAARPDTQYF.

The gene calls are TRBV28 and TRBJ2-7; D may be TRBD1 (8 bases). The CDR3 covers 15 residues. Trimming took off 3 bases at V and 4 bases at J, with 16 bases between the two ends. Germline CDR1 reads MDHEN; CDR2 reads SYDVKM. The chain's CDR3 is CASSLYTGGGYEQYF. The DNA for the CDR3 is TGTGCCAGCAGTTTGTATACAGGGGGAGGGTACGAGCAGTACTTC.

This chain uses TRBV12-3 or TRBV12-4 with TRBJ2-3; no clear D gene. The CDR3 length is 12 residues. V shed 3 bases and J shed 0 bases, with 1 base lying between them. Here the CDR3 reads CASSLSTDTQYF. The CDR3 DNA reads TGTGCCAGCAGTTTGAGCACAGATACGCAGTATTTT.

This clone was observed a handful of times. CDR3 protein: CASSLRPGGDYEQYF. CDR3 coding DNA: TGTGCCAGCAGCCTACGCCCAGGGGGCGATTACGAGCAGTACTTC. V usage is TRBV5-4 and J usage is TRBJ2-7; 8 bases align to TRBD1. From germline, CDR1 is SGHNT and CDR2 YYREEE (reference sequence). Losses at the gene ends were 4 bases for V and 4 bases for J; bases not matched to a gene: 10. The CDR3 loop spans 15 amino acids.

The chain links TRBV29-1 to TRBJ1-1; perhaps TRBD1 as D (6 bases). The CDR3 length is 13 residues. Germline V gives CDR1 SQVTM, CDR2 ANQGSEA. Between the trimmed V and J ends, which lost 7 bases and 4 bases, there was a span of 16 bases. The DNA for the CDR3 is TGCAGCGCCTCGGAGTTGGGGGCCACTGAAGCTTTCTTT. Amino acid sequence: CSASELGATEAFF.

This chain links TRBV4-1 with TRBJ2-5; maybe TRBD1 (6 bases). V lost 0 bases and J 2 bases, leaving 13 bases between the germline ends. The germline V gene has CDR1 MGHRA and CDR2 YSYEKL. The CDR3 spans 16 residues. CDR3 DNA: TGCGCCAGCAGCCAAGAAGGGGGTTTCCGACAAGAGACCCAGTACTTC. Protein sequence: CASSQEGGFRQETQYF.

The chain employs TRBV28 and TRBJ2-5; D could derive from TRBD1 or TRBD2 (6 bases each). The CDR3 is 13 residues long. Germline V gene data show CDR1 as MDHEN and CDR2 as SYDVKM. V was pared by 6 bases and J by 6 bases, with 14 bases between. The CDR3 here is CASRGTGAKTQYF. CDR3 coding DNA: TGTGCCAGCAGGGGGACGGGGGCAAAGACCCAGTACTTC.

This sequence joins TRBV5-1 and TRBJ2-5; 7 bases are a match to TRBD1. CDR1 is SGHRS, CDR2 YFSETQ, per germline. This CDR3 spans 14 amino acids. With V trimmed by 3 bases and J by 1 base, 3 bases remained unmatched. CDR3 residues: CASSWGQFQETQYF. CDR3 bases: TGCGCCAGCAGCTGGGGACAGTTCCAAGAGACCCAGTACTTC.

The genes are TRBV11-3 and TRBJ2-5; the D is unclear. The CDR3 sequence is 15 residues long. Trimming left V 4 bases short and J 8 bases short, with 20 bases between. Germline V CDR1 and CDR2: SGHNT, YENEEA. The DNA of the CDR3 is TGTGCCAGCAGCTACCCGGTGGGTACCGCCGGAACCCAGTACTTC. Its translation: CASSYPVGTAGTQYF.

This chain joins TRBV29-1 and TRBJ2-1; a possible D gene is TRBD2 (6 bases). The germline CDR1 and CDR2 sequences are SQVTM and ANQGSEA. This CDR3 comprises 12 residues. Trimming left V 7 bases short and J 9 bases short, with 16 bases between. CDR3 DNA sequence: TGCAGCGGGGGACTGACCGTCACTGAGCAGTTCTTC. It is translated as CSGGLTVTEQFF.

The V and J genes are TRBV14 and TRBJ1-1; 10 bases agree with TRBD1. Germline values: CDR1 SGHDN, CDR2 FVKESK. The V segment lost 0 bases and the J segment 4 bases; nucleotides outside the gene matches: 11. This CDR3 spans 18 amino acids. CDR3 sequence: CASSQEFGTGVQGTEAFF. For the CDR3, the DNA is TGTGCCAGCAGCCAAGAATTTGGGACAGGGGTTCAGGGCACTGAAGCTTTCTTT. The full variable domain, completed using reference TRBV14 and TRBJ1-1, is EAGVTQFPSHSVIEKGQTVTLRCDPISGHDNLYWYRRVMGKEIKFLLHFVKESKQDESGMPNNRFLAERTGGTYSTLKVQPAELEDSGVYFCASSQEFGTGVQGTEAFFGQGTRLTVV.

The rearrangement uses TRBV5-4 and TRBJ2-5; D may correspond to TRBD1 or TRBD2 (6 bases each). CDR1 is SGHNT, CDR2 YYREEE, per germline (reference sequence). The CDR3 is made up of 17 amino acids. V was cut by 0 bases and J by 1 base, with 16 bases left in between. CDR3 sequence reads: CASSLGGPLAPQETQYF. In DNA form, the CDR3 reads TGTGCCAGCAGCTTGGGGGGGCCACTAGCTCCCCAAGAGACCCAGTACTTC.

A word on this clone: A much larger clone differs from this one at a single base, so this may be a read error. The V call is TRBV7-2, the J call TRBJ2-5; D is unresolved. With 6 bases removed from V and 2 bases from J, the gap between germline ends came to 1 base. Germline V gene sequence: CDR1 SGHTA, CDR2 FQGNSA. The CDR3 length is 10 residues. CDR3 residues: CASSQETQYF. As DNA, the CDR3 is TGTGCCAGCAGTCAAGAGACCCAGTACTTC.

V is TRBV11-3 and J is TRBJ2-3; 7 nucleotides align to TRBD1. Germline V gene sequence: CDR1 SGHNT, CDR2 YENEEA. CDR3 length: 15 residues. J gave up 3 bases and V 0 bases, and 3 bases lay outside the gene matches. CDR3 sequence reads: CASSLDPTGTDTQYF. For the CDR3, the DNA is TGTGCCAGCAGCTTAGACCCGACAGGGACAGATACGCAGTATTTT.

The chain uses TRBV18 and TRBJ2-3, with 14 bases matching TRBD2. The germline V gene encodes CDR1 KGHSH and CDR2 LQKENI. This CDR3 comprises 17 residues. V dropped 3 bases and J dropped 8; count of bases not matched to a gene: 10. The CDR3 sequence: CASSPGTSGSSGVTQYF. CDR3 in DNA: TGTGCCAGCTCACCCGGGACTAGCGGGAGTTCTGGAGTTACGCAGTATTTT.

V and J are TRBV2 and TRBJ2-7, with 10 bases matching TRBD1. Germline loops: CDR1 SNHLY, CDR2 FYNNEI. The CDR3 runs 13 residues. V was pared by 6 bases and J by 3 bases, with 2 bases of the junction left unmatched. As DNA, the CDR3 is TGTGCCAGCAGCCGGACAGGGGGCTACGAGCAGTACTTC. This encodes CASSRTGGYEQYF.

The chain has TRBV10-2 and TRBJ1-1, with D unclear. Per the germline V gene, CDR1 is WSHSY and CDR2 is SAAADI. The ends were cut back, 4 bases at V and 1 base at J, with 10 bases in the middle. The CDR3 totals 14 residues. The CDR3 region has the DNA TGCGCCAGCAGTGTTTTTTGGGGGAACACTGAAGCTTTCTTT. It translates to CASSVFWGNTEAFF.

V usage is TRBV5-4 and J usage is TRBJ2-2; no clear D. Deletions cut 4 bases from V and 6 bases from J, with 7 bases between. The germline V gene has CDR1 SGHNT and CDR2 YYREEE (reference sequence). CDR3 length: 12 amino acids. CDR3 in amino acids: CASSVTAGELFF. DNA of the CDR3: TGTGCCAGCAGCGTCACGGCCGGGGAGCTGTTTTTT.

The V and J genes are TRBV5-5 and TRBJ1-5, with 7 nucleotides matching TRBD1. Losses at the gene ends were 4 bases for V and 6 bases for J; bases not matched to a gene: 7. Per germline, CDR1 SGHKS and CDR2 YYEKEE (reference sequence). The length of the CDR3 is 14 residues. CDR3 residues: CASSRGQAGQPQHF. The CDR3 nucleotides are TGTGCCAGCAGCCGCGGACAGGCCGGTCAGCCCCAGCATTTT.

The genes are TRBV6-5 and TRBJ1-6; TRBD1 agrees at 9 bases. This CDR3 is built from 15 residues. The V and J ends lost 4 bases and 7 bases, in that order; junction bases with no gene match: 5. Germline V gives CDR1 MNHEY, CDR2 SVGAGI. The chain's CDR3 is CASSLGDRANSPLHF. The DNA of the CDR3 is TGTGCCAGCAGTTTGGGGGACAGGGCGAATTCACCCCTCCACTTT.

The chain carries TRBV10-1 and TRBJ1-1; the D is unclear. CDR1 and CDR2 from the germline V gene are WNHNN and SYGVQD (reference sequence). Trimming left V 6 bases short and J 0 bases short, with 17 bases between. This CDR3 has 16 amino acids. The CDR3 DNA reads TGCGCCAGCAGGGGCAGATTCGCAAACTTGAACACTGAAGCTTTCTTT. Protein: CASRGRFANLNTEAFF.

V usage is TRBV5-1 and J usage is TRBJ1-4; D is perhaps TRBD1 (6 bases). Trimming removed 0 bases at V and 3 bases at J, with 12 bases between. The CDR3 runs 16 residues. CDR1 is SGHRS and CDR2 is YFSETQ in the germline V gene. The CDR3 reads CASSLAGGAANEKLFF. CDR3 in DNA: TGCGCCAGCAGCTTGGCCGGGGGGGCAGCTAATGAAAAACTGTTTTTT.

This clone was seen a few times. This chain connects TRBV2 to TRBJ1-1; D is unclear. The V gene's germline CDR1 is SNHLY and CDR2 FYNNEI. Trimming removed 8 bases at V and 2 bases at J, with 15 bases between. The CDR3 spans 14 residues. Here the CDR3 DNA reads TGTGCCAGCGATGTCGGGTGGCCTAACACTGAAGCTTTCTTT. Protein product: CASDVGWPNTEAFF.

V usage is TRBV7-8 and J usage is TRBJ2-7, with D maybe TRBD2 (5 bases). CDR1 and CDR2 from the germline V gene are SGHVS and FQNEAQ. The CDR3 has 14 residues. Trimming took off 2 bases at V and 4 bases at J, with 12 bases between the two ends. The CDR3 DNA reads as TGTGCCAGCAGCTTACTAGCAATCTCTTACGAGCAGTACTTC. The encoded protein is CASSLLAISYEQYF.

The chain couples TRBV15 to TRBJ2-5, with 8 positions matching TRBD2. V dropped 1 base and J dropped 2; count of bases not matched to a gene: 6. The germline V gene has CDR1 LNHNV and CDR2 YYDKDF (reference sequence). CDR3 size: 16 residues. CDR3 DNA: TGTGCCACCAGCAGAGGAAGGCGGGGGGCTCAAGAGACCCAGTACTTC. Translated, it gives CATSRGRRGAQETQYF.